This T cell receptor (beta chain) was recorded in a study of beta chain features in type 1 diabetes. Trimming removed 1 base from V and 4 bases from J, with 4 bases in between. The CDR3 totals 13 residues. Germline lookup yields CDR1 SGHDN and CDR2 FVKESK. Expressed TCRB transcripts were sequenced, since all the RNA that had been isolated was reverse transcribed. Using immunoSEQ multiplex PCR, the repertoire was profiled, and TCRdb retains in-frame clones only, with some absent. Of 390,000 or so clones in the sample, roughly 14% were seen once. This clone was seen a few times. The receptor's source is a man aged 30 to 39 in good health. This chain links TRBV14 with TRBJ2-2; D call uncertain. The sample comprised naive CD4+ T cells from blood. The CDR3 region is CASSQVGTGELFF. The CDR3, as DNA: TGTGCCAGCAGCCAAGTCGGCACCGGGGAGCTGTTTTTT. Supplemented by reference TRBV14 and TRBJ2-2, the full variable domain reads EAGVTQFPSHSVIEKGQTVTLRCDPISGHDNLYWYRRVMGKEIKFLLHFVKESKQDESGMPNNRFLAERTGGTYSTLKVQPAELEDSGVYFCASSQVGTGELFFGEGSRLTVL.